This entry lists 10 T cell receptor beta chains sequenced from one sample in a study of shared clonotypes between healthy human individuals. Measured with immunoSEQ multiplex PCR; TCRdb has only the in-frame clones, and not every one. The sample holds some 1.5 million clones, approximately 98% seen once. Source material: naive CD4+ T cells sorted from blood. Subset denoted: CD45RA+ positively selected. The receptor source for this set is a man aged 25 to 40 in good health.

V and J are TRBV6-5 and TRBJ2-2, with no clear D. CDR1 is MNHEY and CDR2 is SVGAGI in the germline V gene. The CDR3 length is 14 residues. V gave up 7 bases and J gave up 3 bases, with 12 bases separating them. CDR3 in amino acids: CASMRYPDTGELFF. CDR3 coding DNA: TGTGCCAGCATGAGGTACCCGGACACCGGGGAGCTGTTTTTT.

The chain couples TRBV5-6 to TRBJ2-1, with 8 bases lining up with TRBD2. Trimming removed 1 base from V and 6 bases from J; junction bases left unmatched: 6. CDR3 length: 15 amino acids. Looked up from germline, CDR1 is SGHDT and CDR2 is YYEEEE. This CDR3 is CASSLYPAGVNEQFF. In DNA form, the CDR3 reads TGTGCCAGCAGCTTGTATCCAGCGGGAGTCAATGAGCAGTTCTTC.

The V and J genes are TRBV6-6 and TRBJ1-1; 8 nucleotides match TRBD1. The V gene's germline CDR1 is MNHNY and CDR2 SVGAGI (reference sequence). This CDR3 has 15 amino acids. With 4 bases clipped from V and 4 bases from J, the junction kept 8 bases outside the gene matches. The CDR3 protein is CASSFSGGAGTEAFF. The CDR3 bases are TGTGCCAGCAGTTTCTCAGGGGGCGCGGGCACTGAAGCTTTCTTT.

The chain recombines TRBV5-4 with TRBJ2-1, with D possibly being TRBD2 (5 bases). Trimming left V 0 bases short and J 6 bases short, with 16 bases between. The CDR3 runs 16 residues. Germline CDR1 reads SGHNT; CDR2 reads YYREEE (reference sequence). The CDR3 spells CASSLAGRVDGNEQFF. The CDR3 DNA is TGTGCCAGCAGCTTGGCCGGGCGGGTCGATGGCAATGAGCAGTTCTTC.

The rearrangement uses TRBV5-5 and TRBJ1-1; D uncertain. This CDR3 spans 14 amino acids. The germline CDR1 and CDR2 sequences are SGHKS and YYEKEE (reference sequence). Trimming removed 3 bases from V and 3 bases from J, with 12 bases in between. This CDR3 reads CASSSKQKDTEAFF. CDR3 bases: TGTGCCAGCAGCTCAAAACAGAAAGACACTGAAGCTTTCTTT. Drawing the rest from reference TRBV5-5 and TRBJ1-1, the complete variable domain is DAGVTQSPTHLIKTRGQQVTLRCSPISGHKSVSWYQQVLGQGPQFIFQYYEKEERGRGNFPDRFSARQFPNYSSELNVNALLLGDSALYLCASSSKQKDTEAFFGQGTRLTVV.

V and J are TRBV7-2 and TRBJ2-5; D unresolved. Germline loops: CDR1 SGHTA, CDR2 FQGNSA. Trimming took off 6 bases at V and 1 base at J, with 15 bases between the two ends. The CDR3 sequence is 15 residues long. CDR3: CASRSPGRGQETQYF. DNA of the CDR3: TGTGCCAGCAGGTCCCCCGGCAGAGGCCAAGAGACCCAGTACTTC. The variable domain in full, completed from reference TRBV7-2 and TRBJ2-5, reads GAGVSQSPSNKVTEKGKDVELRCDPISGHTALYWYRQSLGQGLEFLIYFQGNSAPDKSGLPSDRFSAERTGGSVSTLTIQRTQQEDSAVYLCASRSPGRGQETQYFGPGTRLLVL.

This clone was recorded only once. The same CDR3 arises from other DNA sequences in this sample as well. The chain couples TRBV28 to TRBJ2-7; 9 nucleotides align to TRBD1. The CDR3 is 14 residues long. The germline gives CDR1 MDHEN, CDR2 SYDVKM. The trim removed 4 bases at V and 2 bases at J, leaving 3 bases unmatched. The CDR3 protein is CASSSGQGTYEQYF. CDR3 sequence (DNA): TGTGCCAGCAGTTCCGGACAGGGGACCTACGAGCAGTACTTC.

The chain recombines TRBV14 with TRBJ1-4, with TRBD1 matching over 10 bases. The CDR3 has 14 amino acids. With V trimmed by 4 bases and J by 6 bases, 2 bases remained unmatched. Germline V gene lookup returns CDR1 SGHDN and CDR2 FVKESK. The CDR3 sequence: CASSPGQGYEKLFF. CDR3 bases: TGTGCCAGCAGCCCGGGACAGGGGTATGAAAAACTGTTTTTT.

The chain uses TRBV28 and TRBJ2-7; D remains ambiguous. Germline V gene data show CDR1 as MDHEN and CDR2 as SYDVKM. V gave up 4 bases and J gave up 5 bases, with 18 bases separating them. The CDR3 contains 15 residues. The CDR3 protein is CASSSSPFLRDEQYF. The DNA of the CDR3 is TGTGCCAGCAGTTCCAGCCCCTTTTTACGCGACGAGCAGTACTTC. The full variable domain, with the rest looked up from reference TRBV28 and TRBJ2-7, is DVKVTQSSRYLVKRTGEKVFLECVQDMDHENMFWYRQDPGLGLRLIYFSYDVKMKEKGDIPEGYSVSREKKERFSLILESASTNQTSMYLCASSSSPFLRDEQYFGPGTRLTVT.

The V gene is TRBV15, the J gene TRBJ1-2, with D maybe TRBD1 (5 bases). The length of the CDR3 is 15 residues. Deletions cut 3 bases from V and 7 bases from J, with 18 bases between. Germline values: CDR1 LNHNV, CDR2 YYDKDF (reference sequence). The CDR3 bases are TGTGCCACCAGCAGTGGGGACCTACCACACCCTGGCTACACCTTC. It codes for CATSSGDLPHPGYTF.